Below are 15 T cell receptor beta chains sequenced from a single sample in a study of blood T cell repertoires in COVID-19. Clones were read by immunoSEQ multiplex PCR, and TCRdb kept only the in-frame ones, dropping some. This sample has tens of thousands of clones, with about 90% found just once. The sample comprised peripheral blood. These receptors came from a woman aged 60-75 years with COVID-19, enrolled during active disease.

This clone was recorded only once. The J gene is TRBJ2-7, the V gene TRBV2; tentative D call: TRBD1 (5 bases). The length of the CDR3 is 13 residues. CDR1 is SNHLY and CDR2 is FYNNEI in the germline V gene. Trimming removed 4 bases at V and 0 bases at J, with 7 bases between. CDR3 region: CASSVDISYEQYF. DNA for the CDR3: TGTGCCAGCAGTGTGGACATCTCCTACGAGCAGTACTTC. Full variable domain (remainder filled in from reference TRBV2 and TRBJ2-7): EPEVTQTPSHQVTQMGQEVILRCVPISNHLYFYWYRQILGQKVEFLVSFYNNEISEKSEIFDDQFSVERPDGSNFTLKIRSTKLEDSAMYFCASSVDISYEQYFGPGTRLTVT.

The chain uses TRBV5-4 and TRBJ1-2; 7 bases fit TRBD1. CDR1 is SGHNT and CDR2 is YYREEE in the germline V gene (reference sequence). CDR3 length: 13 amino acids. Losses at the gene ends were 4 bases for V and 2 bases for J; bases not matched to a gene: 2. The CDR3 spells CASSVTGNYGYTF. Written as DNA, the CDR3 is TGTGCCAGCAGCGTGACAGGGAACTATGGCTACACCTTC.

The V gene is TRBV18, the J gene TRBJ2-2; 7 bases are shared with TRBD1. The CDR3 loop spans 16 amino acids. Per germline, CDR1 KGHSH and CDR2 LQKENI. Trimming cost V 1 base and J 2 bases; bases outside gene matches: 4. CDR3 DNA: TGTGCCAGCTCACCACGGACAGGAGCCAACACCGGGGAGCTGTTTTTT. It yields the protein CASSPRTGANTGELFF.

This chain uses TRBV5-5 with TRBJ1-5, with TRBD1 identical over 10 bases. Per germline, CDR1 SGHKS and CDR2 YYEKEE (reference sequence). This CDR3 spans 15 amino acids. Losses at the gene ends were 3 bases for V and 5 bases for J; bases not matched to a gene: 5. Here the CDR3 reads CASSSGQGPYQPQHF. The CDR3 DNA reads TGTGCCAGCAGCTCGGGACAGGGGCCGTATCAGCCCCAGCATTTT.

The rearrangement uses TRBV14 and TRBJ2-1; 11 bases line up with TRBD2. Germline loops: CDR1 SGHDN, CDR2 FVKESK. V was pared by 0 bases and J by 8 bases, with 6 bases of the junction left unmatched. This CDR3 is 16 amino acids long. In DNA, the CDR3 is TGTGCCAGCAGCCAAGATGTAGCGGGGGGGCCCGATGAGCAGTTCTTC. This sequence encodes CASSQDVAGGPDEQFF.

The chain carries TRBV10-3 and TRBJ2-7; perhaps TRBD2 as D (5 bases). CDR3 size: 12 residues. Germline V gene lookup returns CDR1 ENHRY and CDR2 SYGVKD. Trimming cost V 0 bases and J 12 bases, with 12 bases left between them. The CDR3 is CAISESTGRVYF. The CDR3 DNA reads TGTGCCATCAGTGAGTCTACTGGGCGGGTGTACTTC.

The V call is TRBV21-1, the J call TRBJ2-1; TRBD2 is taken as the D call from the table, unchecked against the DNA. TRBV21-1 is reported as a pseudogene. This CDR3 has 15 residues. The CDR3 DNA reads TGTGCCAGCAGCAGGGTAAGGAGCTCCTACAATGAGCAGTTCTTC. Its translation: CASSRVRSSYNEQFF.

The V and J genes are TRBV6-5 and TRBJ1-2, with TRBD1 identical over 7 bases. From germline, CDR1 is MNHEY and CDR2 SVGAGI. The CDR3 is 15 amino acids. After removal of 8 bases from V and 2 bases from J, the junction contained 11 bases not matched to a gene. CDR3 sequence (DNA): TGTGCCAGCGAGATCAGACAGGGTGGAAACTATGGCTACACCTTC. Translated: CASEIRQGGNYGYTF.

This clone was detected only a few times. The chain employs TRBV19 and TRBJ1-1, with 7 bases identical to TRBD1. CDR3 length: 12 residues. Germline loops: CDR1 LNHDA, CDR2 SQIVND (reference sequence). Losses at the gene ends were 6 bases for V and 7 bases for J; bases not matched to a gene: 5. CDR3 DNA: TGTGCCAGTAGACAGGGGAATAATGAAGCTTTCTTT. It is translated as CASRQGNNEAFF.

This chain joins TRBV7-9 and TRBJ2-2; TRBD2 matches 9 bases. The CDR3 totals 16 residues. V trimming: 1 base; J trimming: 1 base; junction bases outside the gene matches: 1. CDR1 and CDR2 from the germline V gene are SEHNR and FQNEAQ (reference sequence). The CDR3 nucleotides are TGTGCCAGCAGCTTAGGACTAGCGGAGAACACCGGGGAGCTGTTTTTT. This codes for CASSLGLAENTGELFF.

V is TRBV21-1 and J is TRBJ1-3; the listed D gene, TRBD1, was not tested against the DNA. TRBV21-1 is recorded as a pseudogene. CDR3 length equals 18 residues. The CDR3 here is CASSKMEQGNFSGNTIYF. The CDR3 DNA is TGTGCCAGCAGCAAGATGGAGCAGGGCAATTTCTCTGGAAACACCATATATTTT.

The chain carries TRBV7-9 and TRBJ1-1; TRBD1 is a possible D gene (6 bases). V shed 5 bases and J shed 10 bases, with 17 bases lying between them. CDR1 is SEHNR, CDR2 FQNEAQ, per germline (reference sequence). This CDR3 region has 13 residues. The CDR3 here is CASSPGVGLGAFF. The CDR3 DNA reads TGTGCCAGCAGCCCAGGGGTAGGACTTGGAGCTTTCTTT.

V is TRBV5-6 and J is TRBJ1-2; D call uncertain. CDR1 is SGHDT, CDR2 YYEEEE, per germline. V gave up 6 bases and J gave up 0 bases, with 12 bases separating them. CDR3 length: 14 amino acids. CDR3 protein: CASMSGRTNYGYTF. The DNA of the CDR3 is TGTGCCAGCATGAGCGGGCGGACTAACTATGGCTACACCTTC.

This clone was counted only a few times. Here the CDR3 DNA reads TGTGCCAGCAGCGCCGGGACCGCGGGAACCTATGGCTACACCTTC. Its translation: CASSAGTAGTYGYTF. This rearrangement joins TRBV9 to TRBJ1-2; a possible D gene is TRBD1 (5 bases). Germline V gene lookup returns CDR1 SGDLS and CDR2 YYNGEE. V was trimmed by 3 bases and J by 4 bases, leaving 16 bases between them. This CDR3 region has 15 residues.

CDR3 loop: CASSWGGESLTDTQYF. CDR3 DNA: TGTGCCAGCAGCTGGGGGGGAGAAAGTCTGACAGATACGCAGTATTTT. The chain combines TRBV11-2 with TRBJ2-3, with TRBD2 identical over 7 bases. The CDR3 is 16 residues long. CDR1 is SGHAT and CDR2 is FQNNGV in the germline V gene. V was pared by 4 bases and J by 3 bases, with 10 bases of the junction left unmatched.